The 12 T cell receptor beta chains given below trace back to one sample, sequenced in a study of early stage breast cancer tumors. TCRdb's copy holds only in-frame clones and misses some; the assay was immunoSEQ multiplex PCR. There are roughly 30,000 clones in the sample; 80% occur only once, and roughly 13% lies in the top ten. Sequenced material: blood. These TCRs come from a person between 55 and 70 years old with breast cancer.

V gene TRBV5-1 combines with J gene TRBJ2-1; 7 nucleotides line up with TRBD1. This CDR3 has 14 amino acids. Germline trimming cut 4 bases from V and 3 bases from J; bases unmatched to any gene: 4. Germline lookup yields CDR1 SGHRS and CDR2 YFSETQ. CDR3 region: CASSERTGYNEQFF. In DNA form, the CDR3 reads TGCGCCAGCAGCGAACGGACAGGCTACAATGAGCAGTTCTTC. Based on the CDR3 plus reference TRBV5-1 and TRBJ2-1, the full variable domain is KAGVTQTPRYLIKTRGQQVTLSCSPISGHRSVSWYQQTPGQGLQFLFEYFSETQRNKGNFPGRFSGRQFSNSRSEMNVSTLELGDSALYLCASSERTGYNEQFFGPGTRLTVL.

V usage is TRBV19 and J usage is TRBJ1-5; tentative D call: TRBD1 (6 bases). Germline lookup yields CDR1 LNHDA and CDR2 SQIVND (reference sequence). This CDR3 spans 16 amino acids. V lost 2 bases and J lost 4, with 15 bases in between. The CDR3 here is CASSIPRQALNQPQHF. The DNA of the CDR3 is TGTGCCAGTAGTATACCGAGACAGGCCCTAAATCAGCCCCAGCATTTT. Full variable domain (outside the CDR3, taken from reference TRBV19 and TRBJ1-5): DGGITQSPKYLFRKEGQNVTLSCEQNLNHDAMYWYRQDPGQGLRLIYYSQIVNDFQKGDIAEGYSVSREKKESFPLTVTSAQKNPTAFYLCASSIPRQALNQPQHFGDGTRLSIL.

The chain is built from TRBV19 and TRBJ1-1; weak D call: TRBD1 (5 bases). The CDR3 runs to 14 residues. Trimming removed 6 bases from V and 4 bases from J, with 15 bases in between. Germline assignment: CDR1 LNHDA and CDR2 SQIVND (reference sequence). As DNA, the CDR3 is TGTGCCAGTAGAGCTCAGAGGGGAGGCACTGAAGCTTTCTTT. Amino acid sequence: CASRAQRGGTEAFF. Looking up the rest from reference TRBV19 and TRBJ1-1 gives the full variable domain: DGGITQSPKYLFRKEGQNVTLSCEQNLNHDAMYWYRQDPGQGLRLIYYSQIVNDFQKGDIAEGYSVSREKKESFPLTVTSAQKNPTAFYLCASRAQRGGTEAFFGQGTRLTVV.

The gene calls are TRBV11-3 and TRBJ1-1; D not certain. V shed 1 base and J shed 5 bases, with 11 bases lying between them. This CDR3 contains 14 residues. From germline, CDR1 is SGHNT and CDR2 YENEEA. CDR3: CASSLARSGTEAFF. CDR3 DNA: TGTGCCAGCAGCTTAGCGAGGAGTGGGACTGAAGCTTTCTTT.

The chain employs TRBV10-2 and TRBJ1-5; 8 nucleotides line up with TRBD1. With V trimmed by 4 bases and J by 0 bases, 8 bases remained unmatched. This CDR3 is built from 17 residues. Germline loops: CDR1 WSHSY, CDR2 SAAADI. The CDR3 here is CASSGSRGLNSNQPQHF. The CDR3 nucleotides are TGCGCCAGCAGTGGGAGCAGGGGGCTTAATAGCAATCAGCCCCAGCATTTT.

The chain has TRBV7-9 and TRBJ1-1; possibly TRBD1 for D (6 bases). The CDR3 covers 15 residues. Germline V gene sequence: CDR1 SEHNR, CDR2 FQNEAQ (reference sequence). The V gene lost 5 bases and the J gene lost 5 bases, with 18 bases spanning the gap. CDR3 DNA: TGTGCCAGCAGCGGTTTCTCTGGTCAGGGGACTGAAGCTTTCTTT. As protein: CASSGFSGQGTEAFF.

This chain links TRBV29-1 with TRBJ2-7; the match to TRBD2 covers 8 bases. After removal of 7 bases from V and 6 bases from J, the junction contained 11 bases not matched to a gene. CDR1 and CDR2 (germline): SQVTM, ANQGSEA. This CDR3 comprises 13 residues. The CDR3 coding sequence is TGCAGCGCCCGGGGACTAGGAGGCGTCGAGCAGTACTTC. This gives the protein CSARGLGGVEQYF.

V gene TRBV19 combines with J gene TRBJ2-1, with D tentatively TRBD1 (6 bases). The CDR3 loop spans 18 amino acids. Germline V gives CDR1 LNHDA, CDR2 SQIVND (reference sequence). With 2 bases removed from V and 5 bases from J, the gap between germline ends came to 22 bases. The CDR3 is CASSIFGLDRSANNEQFF. The CDR3 nucleotides are TGTGCCAGTAGTATATTCGGGCTTGACAGGTCTGCTAACAATGAGCAGTTCTTC.

This rearrangement joins TRBV7-9 to TRBJ1-4; weak D call: TRBD1 (6 bases). The CDR3 runs to 14 residues. Germline V gene lookup returns CDR1 SEHNR and CDR2 FQNEAQ (reference sequence). V was shortened by 5 bases and J by 8 bases, with 15 bases between the two germline ends. The CDR3, as DNA: TGTGCCAGCAGCCCCTCAGGGGCAGGCGAAAAACTGTTTTTT. It specifies CASSPSGAGEKLFF.

The chain couples TRBV7-9 to TRBJ2-3, with a weak D call TRBD2 (5 bases). CDR1 is SEHNR, CDR2 FQNEAQ, per germline (reference sequence). The germline V and J ends were trimmed by 3 bases and 5 bases, with 18 bases remaining between them. The CDR3 runs 16 residues. The CDR3 DNA reads TGTGCCAGCAGCTTTTCGGGGTCCCCCGGCGGAGATACGCAGTATTTT. Protein sequence: CASSFSGSPGGDTQYF.

The chain links TRBV18 to TRBJ1-1; unclear D gene. V was cut by 4 bases and J by 0 bases, with 15 bases left in between. Per the germline V gene, CDR1 is KGHSH and CDR2 is LQKENI. The CDR3 length is 16 residues. CDR3 residues: CASSLIEATMNTEAFF. In DNA form, the CDR3 reads TGTGCCAGCTCACTAATTGAGGCGACTATGAACACTGAAGCTTTCTTT. The whole variable domain, remainder taken from reference TRBV18 and TRBJ1-1, is NAGVMQNPRHLVRRRGQEARLRCSPMKGHSHVYWYRQLPEEGLKFMVYLQKENIIDESGMPKERFSAEFPKEGPSILRIQQVVRGDSAAYFCASSLIEATMNTEAFFGQGTRLTVV.

The chain joins TRBV30 to TRBJ1-3, with D maybe TRBD1 (6 bases). This CDR3 has 15 residues. The germline V gene has CDR1 GTSNPN and CDR2 SVGIG (reference sequence). The germline V and J ends were trimmed by 1 base and 0 bases, with 10 bases remaining between them. CDR3 protein: CAWSGQVDSGNTIYF. The CDR3 region has the DNA TGTGCCTGGAGTGGACAGGTAGACTCTGGAAACACCATATATTTT.